This T cell receptor (beta chain) was recorded in a study of shared clonotypes between healthy human individuals. Study-level results: The authors sampled blood alone, and tissue repertoires likely differ.

This CDR3 comprises 17 residues. V lost 4 bases and J 2 bases, leaving 20 bases between the germline ends. Germline V CDR1 and CDR2: MNHEY, SMNVEV (reference sequence). As to this clone: Its antigen is not identified.

TCRdb keeps only in-frame clones here, not all; method: immunoSEQ multiplex PCR. The sample yields a few million clones, approximately 92% seen once. The clonotype comes from a man aged 18 to 30 in good health. The sequenced sample was naive CD4+ T cells sorted from blood. Subset in this sample: CD45RA+ positively selected. This chain joins TRBV27 and TRBJ1-2; tentatively, D is TRBD1 (5 bases). The CDR3 bases are TGTGCCAGCAGTTCTTTCTCCAGGGCGCTTAGGAACTATGGCTACACCTTC. Its protein is CASSSFSRALRNYGYTF.